This is a list of T cell receptor beta chains from one sample in a study of identical twins. TCRdb re-analysed the 5' RACE reads in MiXCR, keeping a single row per CDR3 protein. The sample yields hundreds of thousands of distinct CDR3 sequences, roughly 8% seen once. These same data were also listed under a study on yellow fever vaccine responses in identical twins.

Material for sequencing was PBMCs. The receptors originated from a woman under 30 in good health. CDR3s include the opening cysteine and the closing phenylalanine or tryptophan. The D gene is left open where the match is weak. Clone size is not always given. Where it is, it says once, few, many or a class for expanded clones.

d_call cdr3_length clone_size j_call v_call cdr3_nt cdr3_aa
TRBD2 17 NA TRBJ2-5 TRBV27 TGTGCCAGCAGTTTATTAGCTAGCGGGAGTAAGGGTGAGACCCAGTACTTC CASSLLASGSKGETQYF
TRBD1 15 NA TRBJ1-1 TRBV25-1 TGTGCCAGCAGTGACCTCAGGGGGCGCGACACTGAAGCTTTCTTT CASSDLRGRDTEAFF
NA 15 NA TRBJ2-1 TRBV6-2/TRBV6-3 TGTGCCAGCCGGCCGATACAGGACTCCTACAATGAGCAGTTCTTC CASRPIQDSYNEQFF
NA 15 few TRBJ2-3 TRBV2 TGTGCCAGCAGTCTGGACGATCCTCGCACAGATACGCAGTATTTT CASSLDDPRTDTQYF
NA 14 few TRBJ2-2 TRBV3-1 TGTGCCAGCAGCCGAGACCTAGGTTCCGGGGAGCTGTTTTTT CASSRDLGSGELFF
NA 15 few TRBJ2-5 TRBV6-5 TGTGCCAGCAGTTACTCGGTGTCAGTCCAAGAGACCCAGTACTTC CASSYSVSVQETQYF
TRBD1 15 NA TRBJ2-7 TRBV6-1 TGTGCCAGCAGCGAGACGTGGACAGGGGGCTACGAGCAGTACTTC CASSETWTGGYEQYF
NA 14 many TRBJ2-1 TRBV5-6 TGTGCCAGCAGTCGGGACCTAGGGATGGATGAGCAGTTCTTC CASSRDLGMDEQFF
TRBD1 15 few TRBJ2-7 TRBV7-9 TGTGCCAGCAATCGCGGGACAGGAGACTCCTACGAGCAGTACTTC CASNRGTGDSYEQYF
NA 13 NA TRBJ2-1 TRBV3-1 TGTGCCAGCAGCCAAACCCGGGAGATAGAGGAGTTCTTC CASSQTREIEEFF
NA 11 many TRBJ2-7 TRBV29-1 TGCAGCGTTACAGACTACTACGAGCAGTACTTC CSVTDYYEQYF
TRBD1 15 few TRBJ2-2 TRBV6-1 TGTGCCAGCACCAAAGGGACAGGGGGCACCGGGGAGCTGTTTTTT CASTKGTGGTGELFF
NA 17 few TRBJ2-1 TRBV10-3 TGTGCCGTCGAAGACCCCTTAACAGGGACCAACTACAATGAGCAGTTCTTC CAVEDPLTGTNYNEQFF
TRBD1 14 many TRBJ2-3 TRBV6-2/TRBV6-3 TGTGCCAGCAGTTCCTGGACAGGGACAGATACGCAGTATTTT CASSSWTGTDTQYF
TRBD2 18 NA TRBJ2-3 TRBV20-1 TGCAGTGCTAGGGAACAGGGAGGACTAGCGGTTAGCACAGATACGCAGTATTTT CSAREQGGLAVSTDTQYF
NA 13 few TRBJ2-7 TRBV7-8 TGTGCCAGCAGCTTAGTCATTCAGGACGAGCAGTACTTC CASSLVIQDEQYF
NA 15 few TRBJ2-5 TRBV7-6 TGTGCCAGCAGCCGCCTGGGTAGCACCCAAGAGACCCAGTACTTC CASSRLGSTQETQYF
TRBD1 15 NA TRBJ2-5 TRBV15 TGTGCCACCAGCGGGGGACAGGGGATCCTGGAGACCCAGTACTTC CATSGGQGILETQYF
NA 14 few TRBJ2-2 TRBV6-5 TGTGCCAGCAGTTCCCAGGTTAACACCGGGGAGCTGTTTTTT CASSSQVNTGELFF
TRBD2 15 many TRBJ2-3 TRBV7-2 TGTGCCAGCAGCTTAAGACTAGCGGGAACAGATACGCAGTATTTT CASSLRLAGTDTQYF